This record covers a single TCR beta chain. It has no known antigen specificity. There are no base qualities to consult, and no much larger clone falls within one base. These data are taken from a study of CD8 T cells in Susac syndrome (dated by TCRdb to between 2018 and 2021). Regarding the study in general: Of the Susac syndrome patients who were sequenced, 8 or 9 were in clinical remission while roughly six had clinically active disease. Susac syndrome patients were therapy-naive, on corticosteroids (some also receiving IVIg), or on IVIg alone at blood withdrawal. The clonality of the CD8+ T cell repertoire was compared across approximately twelve healthy donors, roughly 14 Susac syndrome patients and 15 multiple sclerosis patients. The study used repertoire sequencing to test whether antigen drove CD8+ T cell activation and differentiation in Susac syndrome.

On the study overall, not on this receptor specifically: The number of individuals in the TCR sequencing and HLA analysis was acknowledged as relatively small. Approximately 15 Susac-specific public clones were identified in the total CD8+ repertoire, and four to six Susac-specific public clones were identified in the CD8+ TEMRA repertoire. CD8+ repertoires in Susac syndrome showed clonal expansion, which was highest in CD8+ TEMRA cells and was greater in clinically active patients than in remitting patients.

Peripheral blood CD8+ and CD4+ T cells from healthy donors, Susac syndrome patients and multiple sclerosis patients were profiled by high-throughput TCR beta sequencing. Susac syndrome patients met recently defined diagnostic criteria for definite or probable disease. Bulk CD8+ and CD4+ T cells were purified by magnetic negative isolation, whereas CD8+ TEMRA cells were enriched by FACS. Blood was drawn into EDTA tubes, processed within 24 hours, and PBMCs were isolated by density gradient centrifugation. PBMCs intended for TCR sequencing were frozen in liquid nitrogen and were later thawed in a 37 degrees C water bath. Purity of sorted or isolated CD4+, CD8+ and CD8+ TEMRA cells was at least 90%. V is shortened by 6 bases, J by 5 bases, and the region joining them spans 16 bases. The cysteine opens and the phenylalanine closes a CDR3 of 14 amino acids. Solely the CDR3 DNA is kept, with 42 bases framed from the first base. According to the germline V gene, CDR1 reads SNHLY and CDR2 reads FYNNEI.

RNA was extracted with the RNeasy kit and about 0.45 to 1 ug was reverse transcribed using random hexamers. The immunoSEQ multiplex PCR assay, which covers 54 Vbeta and 13 Jbeta segments, was used to amplify TCR beta CDR3 regions. PCR amplification bias was corrected by using a synthetic template baseline for primer optimization and computational correction. As for the original processing: Reads were annotated to V, D and J genes according to IMGT and were analyzed with immunoSEQ Analyzer, with only productive sequences retained. To calculate clonality, Shannon entropy was normalized by log2 of the number of productive unique sequences and then subtracted from one. For each patient and control, public and private clones were evaluated within the 100 most prevalent clones. Susac-specific clones were defined as absent from healthy and MS cohorts, 800 to 1,200 published viral clones and other ImmuneACCESS disease sequences. Using fastp at Q25 and MiXCR, TCRdb reprocessed the public reads and kept productive beta chains. One record per CDR3 amino acid sequence lists the most common genes and DNA. The authors' filters were not applied to this entry. Here the sample has roughly 110,000 distinct CDR3 sequences; roughly 94% occur a single time. The leading ten clones occupy 0.4% to 0.5% of the sample.

The sequence was obtained from a human donor with Susac syndrome. What was sequenced was CD8+ T cells from PBMCs. The chain joins TRBV2 to TRBJ2-5; the D gene is perhaps TRBD2, on 5 matching bases. The DNA sequence is TGTGCCAGCAGCATTTCGGGGAGTGTGGAGACCCAGTACTTC. It is translated as CASSISGSVETQYF.